This is a list of T cell receptor beta chains from one sample in a study of beta chain features in type 1 diabetes. Using immunoSEQ multiplex PCR, the repertoire was profiled, and TCRdb retains in-frame clones only, with some absent. This table holds about 620,000 clones, roughly a sixth found once. Sequences were obtained from naive CD4+ T cells from blood. The receptor source for this set is a man younger than 30 in good health. The CDR3 runs from the conserved cysteine through the conserved F or W.

v_call,j_call,cdr3_aa
TRBV5-6,TRBJ1-5,CASSLRGGGGSGQPQHF
TRBV7-6,TRBJ1-1,CASSFNRGLGTEAFF
TRBV7-3,TRBJ2-1,CASSFRGNEQFF
TRBV15,TRBJ1-2,CATSRRQGTVSGYTF
TRBV4-2,TRBJ1-2,CASSQTPAGPKDSASNYGYTF
TRBV19,TRBJ1-4,CASSIEGYEKLFF
TRBV6-1,TRBJ1-1,CASSARTTEAFF
TRBV5-1,TRBJ2-3,CASRPGTGLTDTQYF
TRBV27,TRBJ2-7,CASSFPLSGRAAEQYF
TRBV10-3,TRBJ2-7,CAITTWTGWGYEQYF
TRBV5-1,TRBJ2-1,CASSTGLAGGFSNNEQFF
TRBV10-3,TRBJ2-1,CAISAKRDTPNEQFF
TRBV5-4,TRBJ2-2,CASSPGTGTNTGELFF
TRBV9,TRBJ2-7,CASSVGDTVREQYF
TRBV18,TRBJ2-1,CASSLTGGTEQFF
TRBV5-4,TRBJ2-5,CASRVRSSGRNRETQYF
TRBV9,TRBJ2-1,CASSLSSRDEQFF
TRBV11-3,TRBJ2-2,CASSRGSGELFF
TRBV29-1,TRBJ1-3,CSVDWTGTGNTIYF
TRBV19,TRBJ1-2,CASRTGTSSYYGYTF
TRBV18,TRBJ2-7,CASSPGSWLYEQYF
TRBV6-5,TRBJ2-1,CASSSTGIPYNEQFF
TRBV4-3,TRBJ2-2,CASSQDRNRNTGELFF
TRBV9,TRBJ2-7,CASSAQHSSYEQYF
TRBV6-1,TRBJ2-3,CASPPETLAGSPQYF
TRBV6-6,TRBJ2-1,CASSYSHSSYNEQFF
TRBV4-1,TRBJ1-2,CASSQGLDGYTF
TRBV28,TRBJ2-1,CASSRGPEQFF
TRBV9,TRBJ2-1,CASSVTRAGGGNNEQFF
TRBV7-2,TRBJ2-3,CASSLRLAGLTDTQYF
TRBV18,TRBJ2-7,CASSPTGQGSYEQYF
TRBV28,TRBJ2-1,CASSFFVPGGGRNEQFF
TRBV4-3,TRBJ2-7,CASSQTRQGLDYEQYF
TRBV5-4,TRBJ1-6,CASSLAYRDRESPLHF
TRBV28,TRBJ2-5,CASSFSRGRAETQYF
TRBV5-1,TRBJ2-1,CASSTGGPGEQFF
TRBV6-6,TRBJ1-3,CASISGGSGNTIYF
TRBV28,TRBJ2-7,CASSSASGRVSYEQYF
TRBV28,TRBJ2-5,CASSFRDRQETQYF
TRBV15,TRBJ2-2,CATSRGDRDTGELFF
TRBV30,TRBJ1-4,CAWSGPGIGEKLFF
TRBV7-8,TRBJ1-2,CASSLQGAYGYTF
TRBV21-1,TRBJ2-4,CASSNRGNNIQYF
TRBV10-3,TRBJ2-3,CAISARTDTQYF
TRBV27,TRBJ2-4,CASSLGGIAKNIQYF
TRBV14,TRBJ2-4,CASSQDRGLLAKNIQYF
TRBV6-5,TRBJ2-5,CASSYPGGRETQYF
TRBV6-1,TRBJ2-1,CASTEGAGDEQFF
TRBV5-8,TRBJ2-1,CASSFSQGHSYNEQFF
TRBV5-4,TRBJ2-3,CASSGRTAGDTQYF